What follows are 20 T cell receptor beta chains derived from one specimen sequenced in a study of patients and donors after allogeneic stem cell transplantation. TCRdb ran MiXCR on the RT-PCR reads and lists one entry per CDR3 protein. The sample carries about a million distinct CDR3 sequences, about a sixth recorded once. Specimen: blood, either unsorted or a sorted T cell fraction (not recorded which). These receptors originate from a human donor who was either an allogeneic HSCT recipient or a stem cell or donor lymphocyte infusion donor (not recorded which). It is not recorded whose cells these are; they may come from a transplant donor.

This clonotype was counted at least ten times. The chain is built from TRBV20-1 and TRBJ1-1; 7 bases agree with TRBD1. Trimming took 5 bases from V and 8 from J; bases not matched to a gene: 8. Germline V gene data show CDR1 as DFQATT and CDR2 as SNEGSKA (reference sequence). The CDR3 length is 12 residues. This chain's CDR3 is CSAGQGGSEAFF. Written as DNA, the CDR3 is TGCAGTGCTGGTCAGGGGGGGTCGGAAGCTTTCTTT.

In DNA, the CDR3 is TGTGCCAGCAATCGGGGACAGGGTATCTACGAGCAGTACTTC. This codes for CASNRGQGIYEQYF. V usage is TRBV6-1 and J usage is TRBJ2-7, with 9 bases that match TRBD1. CDR3 length: 14 amino acids. V shed 7 bases, J shed 3 bases, and the junction held 7 bases outside the gene matches. Per the germline V gene, CDR1 is MNHNS and CDR2 is SASEGT.

The rearrangement joins TRBV5-5 to TRBJ1-6; D gene uncertain. Germline-derived CDR1 and CDR2 are SGHKS and YYEKEE (reference sequence). Trimming cost V 6 bases and J 7 bases, with 23 bases left between them. The CDR3 has 17 residues. CDR3 sequence: CASNKAWGSSLNSPLHF. CDR3 nucleotide sequence: TGTGCCAGCAACAAAGCTTGGGGTTCCAGTTTGAATTCACCCCTCCACTTT.

The table lists this clonotype with a count of one. CDR3 sequence reads: CASSSGLAGDPPREQYF. The CDR3 nucleotides read TGTGCCAGCAGCTCGGGACTAGCGGGAGATCCCCCGAGGGAGCAGTACTTC. The genes are TRBV6-1 and TRBJ2-7, with 14 bases identical to TRBD2. With 6 bases clipped from V and 7 bases from J, the junction kept 14 bases outside the gene matches. The CDR3 runs 17 residues. Germline assignment: CDR1 MNHNS and CDR2 SASEGT.

This chain connects TRBV10-3 to TRBJ2-5; D not certain. Per germline, CDR1 ENHRY and CDR2 SYGVKD. The CDR3 has 14 amino acids. V dropped 0 bases and J dropped 4 bases, with 9 bases sitting between them. The CDR3 loop is CAISESHSRETQYF. CDR3 in DNA: TGTGCCATCAGTGAGTCGCACTCCCGAGAGACCCAGTACTTC.

The rearrangement links TRBV29-1 to TRBJ2-5; D is possibly TRBD1 (5 bases). Germline loops: CDR1 SQVTM, CDR2 ANQGSEA. This CDR3 is 13 amino acids long. V gave up 3 bases and J gave up 4 bases, with 12 bases separating them. The CDR3 is CSVDFVRGETQYF. The CDR3 DNA reads as TGCAGCGTTGATTTCGTAAGGGGAGAGACCCAGTACTTC.

J is TRBJ1-2 and V is TRBV12-3 or TRBV12-4, with 8 bases identical to TRBD1. This CDR3 comprises 15 residues. Trimming at V came to 4 bases and at J to 8 bases, leaving 12 bases not matched to a gene. CDR3: CASSWAWGRGPGYTF. DNA for the CDR3: TGTGCCAGCAGTTGGGCTTGGGGCAGGGGGCCGGGCTACACCTTC.

The genes are TRBV5-5 and TRBJ2-1, with a tentative D call TRBD2 (6 bases). The CDR3 consists of 13 residues. Germline lookup yields CDR1 SGHKS and CDR2 YYEKEE (reference sequence). V gave up 4 bases and J gave up 9 bases, with 14 bases separating them. The CDR3 sequence is CASSALLGGEQFF. The CDR3 coding sequence is TGTGCCAGCAGCGCCTTACTGGGGGGTGAGCAGTTCTTC.

J is TRBJ1-1 and V is TRBV14, with a tentative D call TRBD1 (5 bases). The germline V gene has CDR1 SGHDN and CDR2 FVKESK. V was trimmed by 1 base and J by 9 bases, leaving 12 bases between them. The CDR3 sequence is 13 residues long. CDR3 region: CASSQGGARKAFF. In DNA form, the CDR3 reads TGTGCCAGCAGCCAAGGAGGGGCGCGGAAAGCTTTCTTT.

This clonotype showed up just a few times. The chain is built from TRBV9 and TRBJ2-7; 15 bases are a match to TRBD2. The germline CDR1 and CDR2 sequences are SGDLS and YYNGEE. The CDR3 length is 15 residues. V shed 4 bases, J shed 5 bases, and the junction held 4 bases outside the gene matches. The CDR3 region has the DNA TGTGCCAGCAGCATGGGACTAGCGGGGGGCGACGAGCAGTACTTC. Amino acid sequence: CASSMGLAGGDEQYF.

V is TRBV21-1 and J is TRBJ1-2; the listed D gene, TRBD1, was not tested against the DNA. TRBV21-1 is recorded as a pseudogene. The CDR3 length is 13 residues. The CDR3 is CASSLTGYYGYTF. The CDR3, as DNA: TGTGCCAGCAGCCTGACAGGGTACTATGGCTACACCTTC.

V gene TRBV20-1 combines with J gene TRBJ1-1, with D possibly being TRBD1 (5 bases). Germline V gives CDR1 DFQATT, CDR2 SNEGSKA (reference sequence). Trimming took 5 bases from V and 2 from J, leaving 21 bases between them. This CDR3 is 16 amino acids long. This chain's CDR3 is CSAGGGGRVGNTEAFF. The CDR3 DNA sequence: TGCAGTGCTGGTGGGGGAGGCAGGGTCGGAAACACTGAAGCTTTCTTT.

The rearrangement links TRBV6-2 or TRBV6-3 to TRBJ2-1, with 12 bases lining up with TRBD2. Germline assignment: CDR1 MNHEY and CDR2 SVGEGT. The ends lost 4 bases at V and 3 bases at J; junction bases unmatched: 4. This CDR3 is built from 16 residues. The CDR3 protein is CASSSRTSGIYNEQFF. The DNA for the CDR3 is TGTGCCAGCAGTTCCCGGACTAGCGGGATCTACAATGAGCAGTTCTTC.

The genes are TRBV5-1 and TRBJ2-7; TRBD1 matches 10 bases. The CDR3 is 15 residues long. The junction had 10 bases not matched to a gene; V was cut back by 5 bases and J by 5 bases. Germline-derived CDR1 and CDR2 are SGHRS and YFSETQ. CDR3 loop: CASSRTGQGSHEQYF. The CDR3 DNA reads TGCGCCAGCAGTCGGACGGGACAGGGGTCCCACGAGCAGTACTTC.

The J gene is TRBJ2-6, the V gene TRBV24-1; D not resolved. Deletions cut 3 bases from V and 12 bases from J, with 14 bases between. CDR3 length equals 14 residues. Germline loops: CDR1 KGHDR, CDR2 SFDVKD. CDR3 protein: CATSDPGPSSVLTF. Written as DNA, the CDR3 is TGTGCCACCAGTGATCCCGGGCCCAGCAGCGTCCTGACTTTC.

The chain has TRBV4-3 and TRBJ2-5; D remains unclear. The CDR3 loop spans 14 amino acids. Trimming left V 1 base short and J 4 bases short, with 10 bases between. The germline V gene has CDR1 LGHNA and CDR2 YSLEER. The CDR3 DNA is TGCGCCAGCAGCCAAGCTGTCAGTGGAGAGACCCAGTACTTC. It yields the protein CASSQAVSGETQYF.

The rearrangement joins TRBV12-3 or TRBV12-4 to TRBJ2-4; D gene ambiguous. V shed 6 bases and J shed 0 bases, with 15 bases lying between them. This CDR3 has 16 residues. CDR3 coding DNA: TGTGCCAGCAGCCAAACCTGGACGTTAGCCAAAAACATTCAGTACTTC. This encodes CASSQTWTLAKNIQYF.

The chain employs TRBV7-2 and TRBJ2-7; D is unresolved. Looked up from germline, CDR1 is SGHTA and CDR2 is FQGNSA. V shed 1 base and J shed 2 bases, with 15 bases lying between them. The CDR3 has 16 amino acids. This CDR3 reads CASSLDPPRQTYEQYF. In DNA, the CDR3 is TGTGCCAGCAGCTTAGATCCTCCGCGGCAAACCTACGAGCAGTACTTC.

This clonotype was seen once. This rearrangement joins TRBV3-1 to TRBJ2-2; the match to TRBD2 covers 10 bases. The CDR3 contains 14 residues. After removal of 4 bases from V and 8 bases from J, the junction contained 4 bases not matched to a gene. CDR1 is LGHDT, CDR2 YNNKEL, per germline (reference sequence). CDR3 loop: CASSRTSGGGELFF. The DNA of the CDR3 is TGTGCCAGCAGCCGGACTAGCGGCGGAGGGGAGCTGTTTTTT.

The gene calls are TRBV20-1 and TRBJ1-5; D unresolved. V was shortened by 6 bases and J by 5 bases, with 14 bases between the two germline ends. This CDR3 has 13 residues. Germline V lookup: CDR1 DFQATT, CDR2 SNEGSKA (reference sequence). The CDR3 coding sequence is TGCAGTGCAAAGACTCCCCGCGATCAGCCCCAGCATTTT. Residues: CSAKTPRDQPQHF.